This T cell receptor beta chain was profiled in a study of blood T cell repertoires in COVID-19. Profiling relied on immunoSEQ multiplex PCR, and the TCRdb table lists in-frame clones only, not all of them. The table records about 270,000 clones, around four fifths of them present only once. The J segment lost 3 bases and the V segment lost 0 bases, leaving 6 bases of the junction unmatched. The CDR3 length is 16 residues. The germline V gene has CDR1 SGHNT and CDR2 YYREEE (reference sequence). The chain uses TRBV5-4 and TRBJ2-1, with 7 nucleotides matching TRBD2. The sequenced sample was peripheral blood. This TCR was recovered from a woman in her forties or fifties with active or convalescent COVID-19. CDR3 sequence reads: CASSLVGGGIYNEQFF. The CDR3 DNA reads as TGTGCCAGCAGCTTGGTAGGCGGGGGAATCTACAATGAGCAGTTCTTC.